The rows below give T cell receptor beta chains drawn from one sample of a study of blood T cell repertoires in COVID-19. Data came from immunoSEQ multiplex PCR; TCRdb stores just in-frame clones and leaves some out. In the table there are over 300,000 clones, around 89% of which are singletons. The material sequenced was peripheral blood. These receptors originate from a man aged 35 to 55 with acute or convalescent COVID-19. Each CDR3 is given with its conserved first and last residue. Each record gives: J gene, clone size, CDR3 length, D gene, V gene, CDR3 protein, CDR3 DNA. D genes are given only for firm matches. Not every row has a clone size; where given, it reads once, few, many or a size class.

J gene: TRBJ1-5
clone size: NA
CDR3 length: 15
D gene: TRBD1
V gene: TRBV2
CDR3 protein: CASSVGQGSGQPQHF
CDR3 DNA: TGTGCCAGCAGTGTGGGACAGGGGTCCGGGCAGCCCCAGCATTTT

J gene: TRBJ1-2
clone size: NA
CDR3 length: 13
D gene: NA
V gene: TRBV25-1
CDR3 protein: CASSESGNYGYTF
CDR3 DNA: TGTGCCAGCAGTGAATCCGGGAACTATGGCTACACCTTC

J gene: TRBJ1-6
clone size: NA
CDR3 length: 15
D gene: TRBD1
V gene: TRBV7-8
CDR3 protein: CASSNRDSYNSPLHF
CDR3 DNA: TGTGCCAGCAGCAACCGGGACAGCTATAATTCACCCCTCCACTTT

J gene: TRBJ1-5
clone size: NA
CDR3 length: 13
D gene: NA
V gene: TRBV19
CDR3 protein: CASTGRGGQPQHF
CDR3 DNA: TGTGCCAGTACAGGGAGGGGGGGTCAGCCCCAGCATTTT

J gene: TRBJ1-2
clone size: once
CDR3 length: 13
D gene: NA
V gene: TRBV28
CDR3 protein: CASSSGDRDGYTF
CDR3 DNA: TGTGCCAGCAGTTCCGGGGATCGTGATGGCTACACCTTC

J gene: TRBJ1-3
clone size: NA
CDR3 length: 16
D gene: NA
V gene: TRBV14
CDR3 protein: CASSQARGVPGNTIYF
CDR3 DNA: TGTGCCAGCAGCCAAGCCCGGGGAGTACCTGGAAACACCATATATTTT

J gene: TRBJ2-5
clone size: NA
CDR3 length: 13
D gene: NA
V gene: TRBV20-1
CDR3 protein: CSASSINAETQYF
CDR3 DNA: TGCAGTGCTAGTTCCATCAACGCGGAGACCCAGTACTTC

J gene: TRBJ1-4
clone size: NA
CDR3 length: 17
D gene: TRBD1
V gene: TRBV4-2
CDR3 protein: CASSQDLRGQGNEKLFF
CDR3 DNA: TGTGCCAGCAGCCAAGATCTAAGAGGACAGGGCAATGAAAAACTGTTTTTT

J gene: TRBJ2-3
clone size: NA
CDR3 length: 15
D gene: TRBD2
V gene: TRBV20-1
CDR3 protein: CSASLLAYSTDTQYF
CDR3 DNA: TGCAGTGCTAGTTTACTAGCGTATAGCACAGATACGCAGTATTTT

J gene: TRBJ1-4
clone size: NA
CDR3 length: 14
D gene: TRBD1
V gene: TRBV5-8
CDR3 protein: CASSLRGLNEKLFF
CDR3 DNA: TGTGCCAGCAGCTTGAGGGGGCTTAATGAAAAACTGTTTTTT

J gene: TRBJ1-5
clone size: NA
CDR3 length: 14
D gene: NA
V gene: TRBV2
CDR3 protein: CASSGRDTHQPQHF
CDR3 DNA: TGTGCCAGCAGTGGCCGGGACACCCATCAGCCCCAGCATTTT

J gene: TRBJ1-4
clone size: NA
CDR3 length: 13
D gene: NA
V gene: TRBV30
CDR3 protein: CAWNRVSNEKLFF
CDR3 DNA: TGTGCCTGGAACAGGGTCTCTAATGAAAAACTGTTTTTT

J gene: TRBJ1-1
clone size: NA
CDR3 length: 14
D gene: NA
V gene: TRBV20-1
CDR3 protein: CSASGYGLNTEAFF
CDR3 DNA: TGCAGTGCTAGTGGGTATGGCCTGAACACTGAAGCTTTCTTT

J gene: TRBJ2-7
clone size: NA
CDR3 length: 15
D gene: NA
V gene: TRBV6-5
CDR3 protein: CASSPSGDWTYEQYF
CDR3 DNA: TGTGCCAGCAGTCCCTCCGGGGACTGGACCTACGAGCAGTACTTC

J gene: TRBJ2-1
clone size: NA
CDR3 length: 13
D gene: NA
V gene: TRBV7-9
CDR3 protein: CASSFWPYNEQFF
CDR3 DNA: TGTGCCAGCAGCTTTTGGCCTTACAATGAGCAGTTCTTC

J gene: TRBJ2-1
clone size: NA
CDR3 length: 15
D gene: TRBD1
V gene: TRBV10-3
CDR3 protein: CAISDRDRAYNEQFF
CDR3 DNA: TGTGCCATCAGTGACCGGGACAGAGCCTACAATGAGCAGTTCTTC

J gene: TRBJ1-2
clone size: NA
CDR3 length: 13
D gene: NA
V gene: TRBV12-3/TRBV12-4
CDR3 protein: CASSLGSNYGYTF
CDR3 DNA: TGTGCCAGCAGTTTGGGCAGTAACTATGGCTACACCTTC

J gene: TRBJ1-1
clone size: once
CDR3 length: 13
D gene: TRBD1
V gene: TRBV7-8
CDR3 protein: CASAGGMRTEAFF
CDR3 DNA: TGTGCCAGCGCAGGGGGCATGCGGACTGAAGCTTTCTTT

J gene: TRBJ2-3
clone size: NA
CDR3 length: 16
D gene: TRBD2
V gene: TRBV9
CDR3 protein: CASTTDPGLATDTQYF
CDR3 DNA: TGTGCCAGCACCACGGACCCGGGACTAGCCACAGATACGCAGTATTTT

J gene: TRBJ2-3
clone size: NA
CDR3 length: 18
D gene: NA
V gene: TRBV24-1
CDR3 protein: CATSDFPSVRISTDTQYF
CDR3 DNA: TGTGCCACCAGTGATTTTCCGTCGGTGAGGATTAGCACAGATACGCAGTATTTT

J gene: TRBJ2-7
clone size: NA
CDR3 length: 14
D gene: NA
V gene: TRBV27
CDR3 protein: CASSLQGSSYEQYF
CDR3 DNA: TGTGCCAGCAGTTTACAGGGCAGCTCCTACGAGCAGTACTTC

J gene: TRBJ1-2
clone size: NA
CDR3 length: 17
D gene: NA
V gene: TRBV28
CDR3 protein: CASSLLLLGPEEDGYTF
CDR3 DNA: TGTGCCAGCAGTTTACTCTTACTAGGACCAGAGGAGGATGGCTACACCTTC

J gene: TRBJ1-2
clone size: once
CDR3 length: 12
D gene: NA
V gene: TRBV7-3
CDR3 protein: CASSPGAGGYTF
CDR3 DNA: TGTGCCAGCAGCCCTGGGGCTGGTGGCTACACCTTC

J gene: TRBJ1-6
clone size: once
CDR3 length: 17
D gene: TRBD1
V gene: TRBV5-5
CDR3 protein: CASSPGQASSYNSPLHF
CDR3 DNA: TGTGCCAGCAGCCCCGGACAGGCGAGCTCCTATAATTCACCCCTCCACTTT

J gene: TRBJ2-3
clone size: NA
CDR3 length: 14
D gene: TRBD1
V gene: TRBV27
CDR3 protein: CASSWGQHTDTQYF
CDR3 DNA: TGTGCCAGCAGTTGGGGACAGCACACAGATACGCAGTATTTT

J gene: TRBJ1-2
clone size: NA
CDR3 length: 11
D gene: NA
V gene: TRBV20-1
CDR3 protein: CSARSADGYTF
CDR3 DNA: TGCAGTGCTAGGAGTGCTGATGGCTACACCTTC

J gene: TRBJ1-2
clone size: NA
CDR3 length: 14
D gene: TRBD1
V gene: TRBV9
CDR3 protein: CASSVGTGDYGYTF
CDR3 DNA: TGTGCCAGCAGCGTAGGGACAGGGGACTATGGCTACACCTTC

J gene: TRBJ2-2
clone size: NA
CDR3 length: 16
D gene: NA
V gene: TRBV2
CDR3 protein: CASSKYTDSNTGELFF
CDR3 DNA: TGTGCCAGCAGTAAATATACGGACAGCAACACCGGGGAGCTGTTTTTT

J gene: TRBJ2-7
clone size: NA
CDR3 length: 15
D gene: TRBD2
V gene: TRBV5-5
CDR3 protein: CASSYPGTSVYEQYF
CDR3 DNA: TGTGCCAGCAGCTATCCCGGGACTAGCGTTTACGAGCAGTACTTC

J gene: TRBJ1-1
clone size: NA
CDR3 length: 15
D gene: TRBD1
V gene: TRBV7-9
CDR3 protein: CASSIGQGVNTEAFF
CDR3 DNA: TGTGCCAGCAGCATAGGACAGGGTGTGAACACTGAAGCTTTCTTT